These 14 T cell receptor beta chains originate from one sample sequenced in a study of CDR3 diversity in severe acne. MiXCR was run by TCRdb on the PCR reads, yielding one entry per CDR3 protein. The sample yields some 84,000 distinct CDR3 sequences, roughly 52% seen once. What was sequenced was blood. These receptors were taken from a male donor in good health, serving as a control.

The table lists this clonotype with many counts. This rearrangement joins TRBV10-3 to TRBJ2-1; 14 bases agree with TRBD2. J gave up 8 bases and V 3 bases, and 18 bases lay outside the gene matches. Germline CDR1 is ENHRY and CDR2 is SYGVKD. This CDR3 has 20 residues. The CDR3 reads CAISEEGLAGENMHGHEQFF. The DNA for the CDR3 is TGTGCCATCAGTGAAGAGGGACTAGCGGGGGAGAACATGCATGGCCATGAGCAGTTCTTC.

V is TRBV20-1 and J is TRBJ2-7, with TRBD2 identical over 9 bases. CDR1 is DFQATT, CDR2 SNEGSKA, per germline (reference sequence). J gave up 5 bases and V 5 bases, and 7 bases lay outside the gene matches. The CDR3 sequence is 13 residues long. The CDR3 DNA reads TGCAGTGCTGGGGCTAGCGGGACTGACGAGCAGTACTTC. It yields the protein CSAGASGTDEQYF.

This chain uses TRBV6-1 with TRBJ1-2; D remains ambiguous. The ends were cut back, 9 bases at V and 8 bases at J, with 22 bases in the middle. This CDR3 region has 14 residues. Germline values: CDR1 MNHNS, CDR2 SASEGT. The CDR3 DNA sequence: TGTGCCAGTCGCCCATCCGGCCCACGGCGGGGCTACACCTTC. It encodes CASRPSGPRRGYTF.

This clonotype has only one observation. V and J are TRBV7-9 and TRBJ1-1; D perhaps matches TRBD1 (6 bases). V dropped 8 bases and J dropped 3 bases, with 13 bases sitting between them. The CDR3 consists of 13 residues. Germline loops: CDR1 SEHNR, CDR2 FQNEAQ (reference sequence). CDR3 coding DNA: TGTGCCAGCTCACCAAGACAGGACACTGAAGCTTTCTTT. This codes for CASSPRQDTEAFF.

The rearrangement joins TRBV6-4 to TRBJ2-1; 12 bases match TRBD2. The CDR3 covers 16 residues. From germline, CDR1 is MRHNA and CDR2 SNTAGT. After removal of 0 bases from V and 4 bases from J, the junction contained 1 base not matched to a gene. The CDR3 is CASSDSTSGGYNEQFF. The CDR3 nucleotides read TGTGCCAGCAGTGACTCGACTAGCGGGGGATACAATGAGCAGTTCTTC.

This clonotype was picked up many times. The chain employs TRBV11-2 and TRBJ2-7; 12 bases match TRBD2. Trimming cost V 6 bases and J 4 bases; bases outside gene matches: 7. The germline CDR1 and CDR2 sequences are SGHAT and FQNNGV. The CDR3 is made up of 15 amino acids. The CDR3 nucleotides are TGTGCCAGCAGTTTCCGGACTAGCGGGGAGTACGAGCAGTACTTC. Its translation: CASSFRTSGEYEQYF.

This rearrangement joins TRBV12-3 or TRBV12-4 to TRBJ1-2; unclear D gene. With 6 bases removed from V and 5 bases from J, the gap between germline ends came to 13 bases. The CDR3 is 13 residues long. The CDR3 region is CASSLEPGYGYTF. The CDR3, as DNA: TGTGCCAGCAGCTTGGAGCCAGGATATGGCTACACCTTC.

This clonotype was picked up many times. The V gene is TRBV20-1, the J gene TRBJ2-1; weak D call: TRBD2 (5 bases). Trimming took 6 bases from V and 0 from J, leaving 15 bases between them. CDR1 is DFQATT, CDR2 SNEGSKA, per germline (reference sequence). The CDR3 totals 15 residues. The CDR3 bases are TGCAGTGCCCGAGGACTCCAAAGCTCCTACAATGAGCAGTTCTTC. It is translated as CSARGLQSSYNEQFF.

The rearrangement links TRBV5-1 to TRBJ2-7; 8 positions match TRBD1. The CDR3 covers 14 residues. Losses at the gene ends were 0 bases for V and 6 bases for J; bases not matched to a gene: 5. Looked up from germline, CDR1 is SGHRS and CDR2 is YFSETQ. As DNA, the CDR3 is TGCGCCAGCAGCTTGGATACAGGGGGGCGCGAGCAGTACTTC. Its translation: CASSLDTGGREQYF. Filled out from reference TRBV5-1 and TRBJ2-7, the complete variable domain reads KAGVTQTPRYLIKTRGQQVTLSCSPISGHRSVSWYQQTPGQGLQFLFEYFSETQRNKGNFPGRFSGRQFSNSRSEMNVSTLELGDSALYLCASSLDTGGREQYFGPGTRLTVT.

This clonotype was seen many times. The CDR3 region has the DNA TGTGCCAGCAGGAGACAGGGATTCGGCAATCAGCCCCAGCATTTT. Its protein is CASRRQGFGNQPQHF. V and J are TRBV6-5 and TRBJ1-5, with TRBD1 identical over 7 bases. With 6 bases clipped from V and 2 bases from J, the junction kept 7 bases outside the gene matches. The CDR3 extends over 15 amino acids. CDR1 and CDR2 from the germline V gene are MNHEY and SVGAGI.

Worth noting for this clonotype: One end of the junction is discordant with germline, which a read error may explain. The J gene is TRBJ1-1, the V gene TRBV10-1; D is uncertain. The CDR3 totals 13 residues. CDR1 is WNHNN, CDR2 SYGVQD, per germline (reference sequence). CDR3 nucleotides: TGCGCCAGCAGTGAGTCGAGGGTCACTGGAGCTTTCTTT. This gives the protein CASSESRVTGAFF.

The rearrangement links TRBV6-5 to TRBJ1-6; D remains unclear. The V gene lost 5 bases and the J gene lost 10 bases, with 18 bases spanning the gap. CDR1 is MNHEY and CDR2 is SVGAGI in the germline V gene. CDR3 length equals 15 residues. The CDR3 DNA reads TGTGCCAGCAGTGAATACCCCAACATGGACTCACCCCTCCACTTT. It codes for CASSEYPNMDSPLHF.

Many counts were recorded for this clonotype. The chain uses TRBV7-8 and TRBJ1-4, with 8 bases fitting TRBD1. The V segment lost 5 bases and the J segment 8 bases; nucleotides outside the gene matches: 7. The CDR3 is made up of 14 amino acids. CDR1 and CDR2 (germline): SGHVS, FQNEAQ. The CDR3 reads CASSHGTGGEKLFF. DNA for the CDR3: TGTGCCAGCAGCCATGGGACAGGCGGGGAAAAACTGTTTTTT. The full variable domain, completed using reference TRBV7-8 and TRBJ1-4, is GAGVSQSPRYKVAKRGQDVALRCDPISGHVSLFWYQQALGQGPEFLTYFQNEAQLDKSGLPSDRFFAERPEGSVSTLKIQRTQQEDSAVYLCASSHGTGGEKLFFGSGTQLSVL.

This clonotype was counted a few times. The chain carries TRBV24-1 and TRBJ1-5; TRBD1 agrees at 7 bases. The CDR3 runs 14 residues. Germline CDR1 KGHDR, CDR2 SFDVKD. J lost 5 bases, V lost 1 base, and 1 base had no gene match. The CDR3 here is CATSDFDRDQPQHF. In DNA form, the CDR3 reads TGTGCCACCAGTGATTTCGACAGGGATCAGCCCCAGCATTTT.